One sample yielded the 28 T cell receptor beta chains listed below, sequenced in a study of T-cell reconstitution after alpha-beta-depleted transplantation in children. Construction of the TCRbeta library involved unique molecular identifiers. TCRdb itself ran the PCR reads through MiXCR, one entry per CDR3 protein. The data contain 300,000 to 400,000 distinct CDR3 sequences, around 16% of them singletons. The sequencing used PBMCs, mostly from graft donor cells, collected 360 days after TCRalphabeta/CD19-depleted stem cell transplant. The receptors stem from a male patient aged 2 to 10 who had a stem cell transplant for acute lymphoblastic leukemia, so the T cells may come from the graft donor.

The J gene is TRBJ2-7, the V gene TRBV7-2; 7 bases map to TRBD2. CDR3 size: 17 residues. Germline-derived CDR1 and CDR2 are SGHTA and FQGNSA. Trimming at V came to 4 bases and at J to 3 bases, leaving 15 bases not matched to a gene. CDR3 nucleotides: TGTGCCAGCAGCTCGACGCTTCTTCTAGCGGTTCTCTACGAGCAGTACTTC. It is translated as CASSSTLLLAVLYEQYF. Supplemented by reference TRBV7-2 and TRBJ2-7, the full variable domain reads GAGVSQSPSNKVTEKGKDVELRCDPISGHTALYWYRQSLGQGLEFLIYFQGNSAPDKSGLPSDRFSAERTGGSVSTLTIQRTQQEDSAVYLCASSSTLLLAVLYEQYFGPGTRLTVT.

This clonotype was counted at least ten times. The CDR3 loop is CASSLRDSPYEQYF. As DNA, the CDR3 is TGTGCCAGCAGCTTAAGGGACAGCCCCTACGAGCAGTACTTC. This rearrangement joins TRBV7-9 to TRBJ2-7; 7 nucleotides align to TRBD1. Germline V gives CDR1 SEHNR, CDR2 FQNEAQ (reference sequence). V lost 2 bases to trimming and J lost 2 bases; unmatched junction nucleotides: 3. The CDR3 length is 14 residues.

Note on this clonotype: Being one base from a much bigger clone, this may be a read error. The gene calls are TRBV5-4 and TRBJ2-2; tentative D call: TRBD1 (7 bases). The CDR3 covers 16 residues. In germline, CDR1 is SGHNT, CDR2 YYREEE (reference sequence). The CDR3, as DNA: TGTGTCAGCAGCTTGGGCGGGACAGCGAACACCGGGGAGCTGTTTTTT. It encodes CVSSLGGTANTGELFF.

The chain carries TRBV18 and TRBJ2-2; 9 nucleotides line up with TRBD1. The CDR3 runs 16 residues. V lost 0 bases and J lost 5; bases outside the gene matches: 4. Germline V lookup: CDR1 KGHSH, CDR2 LQKENI. CDR3 coding DNA: TGTGCCAGCTCACCACCCGGACAGGGGCGGACCGGGGAGCTGTTTTTT. This codes for CASSPPGQGRTGELFF.

This clonotype was counted a few times. The chain is built from TRBV4-1 and TRBJ2-2; D perhaps matches TRBD2 (5 bases). The CDR3 loop spans 19 amino acids. V was cut by 2 bases and J by 4 bases, with 23 bases left in between. CDR1 and CDR2 from the germline V gene are MGHRA and YSYEKL. The CDR3 nucleotides are TGCGCCAGCAGCCAACCGTCACTAGTTAAGGTTATGAGCACCGGGGAGCTGTTTTTT. Its protein product is CASSQPSLVKVMSTGELFF.

A few counts support this clonotype. The chain couples TRBV6-1 to TRBJ1-2, with TRBD1 identical over 7 bases. The CDR3 is 13 residues long. The germline V gene encodes CDR1 MNHNS and CDR2 SASEGT. J gave up 8 bases and V 2 bases, and 5 bases lay outside the gene matches. In DNA form, the CDR3 reads TGTGCCAGCAGTGAAATCTCAGGGGGAGGCTACACCTTC. Encoded protein: CASSEISGGGYTF.

This clonotype was found once. V is TRBV10-2 and J is TRBJ2-1; perhaps TRBD2 as D (6 bases). This CDR3 is built from 15 residues. The V gene's germline CDR1 is WSHSY and CDR2 SAAADI. V lost 3 bases to trimming and J lost 7 bases, with 16 bases between them. The CDR3 sequence is CASSERETASNEQFF. For the CDR3, the DNA is TGCGCCAGCAGTGAACGGGAGACCGCGTCGAATGAGCAGTTCTTC.

At least ten counts were recorded for this clonotype. The chain carries TRBV11-2 and TRBJ2-2; 10 nucleotides agree with TRBD1. This CDR3 is 18 amino acids long. V shed 6 bases, J shed 0 bases, and the junction held 10 bases outside the gene matches. The germline gives CDR1 SGHAT, CDR2 FQNNGV. The CDR3 coding sequence is TGTGCCAGCAGAAAAGACAGGGGGCGTTTTGCGAACACCGGGGAGCTGTTTTTT. It encodes CASRKDRGRFANTGELFF.

This clonotype was recorded a few times. CDR3 residues: CASRVRETQYF. The CDR3 DNA sequence: TGTGCCAGCAGGGTACGGGAGACCCAGTACTTC. The J gene is TRBJ2-5, the V gene TRBV25-1; D is unresolved. The CDR3 has 11 amino acids. V lost 6 bases and J 5 bases, leaving 7 bases between the germline ends. CDR1 MGHDK and CDR2 SYGVNS come from the germline V gene.

This chain joins TRBV30 and TRBJ1-5, with D tentatively TRBD1 (5 bases). The CDR3 runs 13 residues. CDR1 is GTSNPN and CDR2 is SVGIG in the germline V gene (reference sequence). Trimming shortened V by 4 bases and J by 7 bases, and 14 bases separated the two germline ends. The CDR3 DNA reads TGTGCCTGGACGACATCAGGGAACCAGCCCCAGCATTTT. Amino acid sequence: CAWTTSGNQPQHF.

The sample holds a few counts of this clonotype. The chain recombines TRBV7-2 with TRBJ2-5; D is unclear. V was trimmed by 1 base and J by 5 bases, leaving 11 bases between them. The CDR3 consists of 14 residues. Germline loops: CDR1 SGHTA, CDR2 FQGNSA. DNA for the CDR3: TGTGCCAGCAGCTTAGGGCAGGAGAGGGAGACCCAGTACTTC. It codes for CASSLGQERETQYF.

This rearrangement joins TRBV12-3 or TRBV12-4 to TRBJ1-6; possibly TRBD1 for D (6 bases). The CDR3 has 14 amino acids. Trimming cost V 7 bases and J 9 bases, with 16 bases left between them. The DNA for the CDR3 is TGTGCCAGCACCAGAGCGCAGGGGATTTCACCCCTCCACTTT. Its translation: CASTRAQGISPLHF.

There are a few counts of this clonotype. The chain links TRBV18 to TRBJ1-1; D gene unclear. Trimming removed 2 bases at V and 3 bases at J, with 10 bases between. This CDR3 is built from 14 residues. Germline CDR1 is KGHSH and CDR2 is LQKENI. The CDR3 coding sequence is TGTGCCAGCTCACCAAACGGGAGGGACACTGAAGCTTTCTTT. This translates into CASSPNGRDTEAFF.

This clonotype was detected a few times. V usage is TRBV20-1 and J usage is TRBJ2-3; tentatively, D is TRBD2 (6 bases). V lost 1 base to trimming and J lost 3 bases, with 8 bases between them. Germline V CDR1 and CDR2: DFQATT, SNEGSKA (reference sequence). The CDR3 runs 13 residues. The CDR3 sequence is CSARVAGTDTQYF. As DNA, the CDR3 is TGCAGTGCTAGAGTTGCGGGGACAGATACGCAGTATTTT.

V gene TRBV7-9 combines with J gene TRBJ2-1, with D perhaps TRBD2 (6 bases). V lost 4 bases and J 15 bases, leaving 22 bases between the germline ends. Per the germline V gene, CDR1 is SEHNR and CDR2 is FQNEAQ (reference sequence). CDR3 size: 14 residues. For the CDR3, the DNA is TGTGCCAGCAGCTCAAGTGGGACTTCCGGGACCCCGTTCTTC. Translated: CASSSSGTSGTPFF.

The chain carries TRBV7-9 and TRBJ2-1, with D possibly being TRBD1 (5 bases). The ends were cut back, 5 bases at V and 8 bases at J, with 19 bases in the middle. The CDR3 consists of 15 residues. Germline CDR1 reads SEHNR; CDR2 reads FQNEAQ (reference sequence). CDR3 DNA sequence: TGTGCCAGCAGCCCCATAGCCGGCAGGGCCCATGAGCAGTTCTTC. Translated: CASSPIAGRAHEQFF.

This clonotype has more than one count but fewer than ten. The gene calls are TRBV12-3 or TRBV12-4 and TRBJ2-7; 10 positions agree with TRBD2. V lost 3 bases to trimming and J lost 0 bases; unmatched junction nucleotides: 5. There are 16 residues in the CDR3. The chain's CDR3 is CASSFELAGPSYEQYF. As DNA, the CDR3 is TGTGCCAGCAGTTTTGAACTAGCGGGACCCTCCTACGAGCAGTACTTC.

CDR3 in DNA: TGCGCCAGCAGTGAGCCTGGAGAGACCCAGTACTTC. It specifies CASSEPGETQYF. This chain joins TRBV5-1 and TRBJ2-5; D remains ambiguous. Germline V CDR1 and CDR2: SGHRS, YFSETQ. Trimming stripped 5 bases from V and 4 bases from J, with 9 bases between. CDR3 size: 12 residues.

This clonotype was detected only a few times. V and J are TRBV20-1 and TRBJ2-5, with D maybe TRBD2 (6 bases). CDR3 size: 14 residues. V was trimmed by 5 bases and J by 4 bases, leaving 17 bases between them. Germline CDR1 reads DFQATT; CDR2 reads SNEGSKA (reference sequence). Here the CDR3 DNA reads TGCAGTGCTTATGCCTCGGGAGCCCTAGAGACCCAGTACTTC. Its protein is CSAYASGALETQYF.

For the CDR3, the DNA is TGTGCCAGCAGGAAGGGACATTACCAAGAGACCCAGTACTTC. Its translation is CASRKGHYQETQYF. The chain joins TRBV2 to TRBJ2-5, with D tentatively TRBD1 (6 bases). V lost 6 bases, J lost 0 bases, and 11 bases lay in between. Germline V gives CDR1 SNHLY, CDR2 FYNNEI. The CDR3 contains 14 residues.

Here the CDR3 reads CAWSVHAGGFEQFF. Here the CDR3 DNA reads TGTGCCTGGAGTGTACATGCAGGCGGCTTTGAGCAGTTCTTC. The chain carries TRBV30 and TRBJ2-1, with no clear D. In germline, CDR1 is GTSNPN, CDR2 SVGIG (reference sequence). V was pared by 0 bases and J by 9 bases, with 15 bases between. This CDR3 has 14 amino acids.

Ten or more counts support this clonotype. The chain carries TRBV5-6 and TRBJ2-7; D uncertain. Germline V gene sequence: CDR1 SGHDT, CDR2 YYEEEE. With 0 bases removed from V and 5 bases from J, the gap between germline ends came to 3 bases. This CDR3 has 11 amino acids. The CDR3 protein is CASSLGNEQYF. The CDR3 nucleotides read TGTGCCAGCAGCTTGGGCAACGAGCAGTACTTC.

The table lists this clonotype with a few counts. The chain joins TRBV7-4 to TRBJ2-1; tentatively, D is TRBD2 (6 bases). Germline V gene sequence: CDR1 SGHVT, CDR2 SQSDAQ. V lost 3 bases, J lost 7 bases, and 13 bases lay in between. CDR3 length: 14 residues. The CDR3 protein is CASSFTLAENEQFF. Written as DNA, the CDR3 is TGTGCCAGCAGCTTCACCTTAGCGGAGAATGAGCAGTTCTTC.

The table lists this clonotype with a few counts. The rearrangement links TRBV29-1 to TRBJ2-5; TRBD2 aligns across 10 bases. Germline V gene data show CDR1 as SQVTM and CDR2 as ANQGSEA. Trimming removed 7 bases from V and 5 bases from J; junction bases left unmatched: 10. This CDR3 comprises 14 residues. In nucleotides, the CDR3 is TGCAGCGCCTTAGCGGGAGGTAAAGGGGAGACCCAGTACTTC. As protein: CSALAGGKGETQYF.

The chain links TRBV5-1 to TRBJ2-1; 11 bases are a match to TRBD2. Trimming cost V 4 bases and J 3 bases; bases outside gene matches: 6. This CDR3 spans 16 amino acids. Germline V lookup: CDR1 SGHRS, CDR2 YFSETQ. CDR3 in amino acids: CASSAGLAELYNEQFF. CDR3 DNA sequence: TGCGCCAGCAGCGCGGGACTAGCGGAACTCTACAATGAGCAGTTCTTC.

This clonotype was observed many times. The rearrangement uses TRBV4-2 and TRBJ2-5; the D gene is possibly TRBD2 (5 bases). CDR3 size: 17 residues. The germline V gene encodes CDR1 LGHNA and CDR2 YNFKEQ. Trimming left V 0 bases short and J 5 bases short, with 19 bases between. CDR3 residues: CASSQDLGSQQEETQYF. The CDR3 nucleotides are TGTGCCAGCAGCCAAGATCTGGGGAGCCAACAAGAGGAGACCCAGTACTTC.

The table lists this clonotype with a few counts. The chain carries TRBV9 and TRBJ1-1; tentatively, D is TRBD1 (5 bases). From germline, CDR1 is SGDLS and CDR2 YYNGEE. The ends were cut back, 2 bases at V and 0 bases at J, with 11 bases in the middle. The CDR3 is made up of 15 amino acids. The CDR3 region is CASSVDGHMNTEAFF. The CDR3 region has the DNA TGTGCCAGCAGCGTGGACGGACACATGAACACTGAAGCTTTCTTT.

The chain carries TRBV20-1 and TRBJ1-4; TRBD1 aligns across 9 bases. CDR1 DFQATT and CDR2 SNEGSKA come from the germline V gene (reference sequence). This CDR3 region has 15 residues. V was clipped by 1 base and J by 8 bases; unmatched bases: 8. DNA of the CDR3: TGCAGTGCTAGAGTCCCCGGGACAGGGAGCGAAAAACTGTTTTTT. Translated: CSARVPGTGSEKLFF.